The entry that follows covers one T cell receptor beta chain sequence. What it recognizes is unknown. CDR1 and CDR2 (germline): MNHEY, SMNVEV (reference sequence). CDR3 size: 13 residues. V was pared by 2 bases and J by 4 bases, with 7 bases between. The data stem from a study of vaccination effects on CD4 cells after COVID-19. Broader study findings: There were few convalescent patients in the study and no early post-infection timepoints. At late timepoints after vaccination, vaccine- and infection-induced clones shrank markedly.

Before sequencing took place, the ViraFEST assay used viral peptide pools to expand antigen-specific CD4+ T cells. Following culture for about 11 days, CD4+ T cells were isolated. SARS-CoV-2 infected the person between March and December 2020, as confirmed by PCR. Here immunoSEQ multiplex PCR was the method, and the copy in TCRdb shows in-frame clones only, minus some. This sample yields 45,000 to 70,000 clones, of which 76% are seen a single time; around 5.5% belongs to the top ten. The receptor comes from a human donor who had a prior SARS-CoV-2 infection. This sample comprised CD4+ T cells from PBMCs cultured with HIV peptides, obtained before COVID-19 vaccination. Subset here: HIV-1 Nef peptide pool negative control/reference culture. The chain couples TRBV27 to TRBJ2-3; D is perhaps TRBD2 (5 bases). CDR3 sequence: CASSLRGSDTQYF. CDR3 coding DNA: TGTGCCAGCAGTTTACGCGGGTCAGATACGCAGTATTTT.